Below, 10 T cell receptor beta chains from the same sample are listed, as sequenced in a study of T-cell memory formation after mild COVID-19. TCRdb called the 5' RACE reads again in MiXCR, with one record for every CDR3 protein. The sample gives about 280,000 distinct CDR3 sequences, approximately 7.6% of which show up once; roughly 23% is in the top ten. The sequenced sample consisted of PBMCs or a T cell subset sorted from them (not recorded which). The receptors come from a man aged 18 to 30 who had mild COVID-19 (a few samples of this study predate the infection). Cell type and time point are not known.

The chain carries TRBV3-1 and TRBJ1-1; D possibly corresponds to TRBD1 (5 bases). The V end was cut by 2 bases, the J end by 12 bases, with 10 bases between. The CDR3 runs to 11 residues. The V gene's germline CDR1 is LGHDT and CDR2 YNNKEL (reference sequence). CDR3 DNA sequence: TGTGCCAGCAGCCAATGGCAGGGTACTTTCTTT. It codes for CASSQWQGTFF.

The chain couples TRBV15 to TRBJ2-1; 11 bases align to TRBD2. CDR1 and CDR2 (germline): LNHNV, YYDKDF (reference sequence). Trimming removed 8 bases from V and 6 bases from J; junction bases left unmatched: 9. CDR3 length equals 15 residues. The CDR3 DNA reads TGTGCCACCTTTTTAGCGGGGGGGCCTGGCAATGAGCAGTTCTTC. Protein product: CATFLAGGPGNEQFF. The full variable domain, completed using reference TRBV15 and TRBJ2-1, is DAMVIQNPRYQVTQFGKPVTLSCSQTLNHNVMYWYQQKSSQAPKLLFHYYDKDFNNEADTPDNFQSRRPNTSFCFLDIRSPGLGDTAMYLCATFLAGGPGNEQFFGPGTRLTVL.

This clonotype was detected many times. The rearrangement links TRBV7-6 to TRBJ1-2; tentatively, D is TRBD1 (5 bases). CDR3 size: 14 residues. The V gene's germline CDR1 is SGHVS and CDR2 FNYEAQ. Trimming shortened V by 8 bases and J by 4 bases, and 17 bases separated the two germline ends. Here the CDR3 DNA reads TGTGCCAGCGCCCCGGGACCCGGCAGCTATGGCTACACCTTC. Translated: CASAPGPGSYGYTF.

This rearrangement joins TRBV7-6 to TRBJ2-5, with D perhaps TRBD1 or TRBD2 (5 bases each). With 4 bases removed from V and 3 bases from J, the gap between germline ends came to 12 bases. CDR1 and CDR2 from the germline V gene are SGHVS and FNYEAQ. The CDR3 has 14 amino acids. Written as DNA, the CDR3 is TGTGCCAGCAGCTACGGGACGTTAGAAGAGACCCAGTACTTC. This codes for CASSYGTLEETQYF.

This clonotype was counted only a few times. The chain employs TRBV7-3 and TRBJ2-7; a possible D gene is TRBD1 (5 bases). Trimming cost V 3 bases and J 6 bases, with 12 bases left between them. The CDR3 runs to 13 residues. Germline V gives CDR1 SGHTA, CDR2 FQGTGA. The CDR3 here is CASSFSPGLEQYF. In DNA form, the CDR3 reads TGTGCCAGCAGCTTTTCCCCAGGGCTCGAGCAGTACTTC.

This clonotype was detected a few times. This chain joins TRBV20-1 and TRBJ2-7, with TRBD1 matching 11 bases. Per germline, CDR1 DFQATT and CDR2 SNEGSKA (reference sequence). The CDR3 has 14 residues. The V segment lost 1 base and the J segment 3 bases; nucleotides outside the gene matches: 2. CDR3 sequence (DNA): TGCAGTGCTAGAGTGGACAGGGGGCGCTACGAGCAGTACTTC. Protein product: CSARVDRGRYEQYF.

The chain has TRBV6-5 and TRBJ1-5; D ambiguous. Germline lookup yields CDR1 MNHEY and CDR2 SVGAGI. The CDR3 is 17 residues long. V lost 0 bases and J lost 0, with 12 bases in between. CDR3 region: CASSYSMSGVSNQPQHF. Written as DNA, the CDR3 is TGTGCCAGCAGTTACTCGATGTCCGGGGTTAGCAATCAGCCCCAGCATTTT.

V and J are TRBV11-2 and TRBJ2-4; TRBD1 is a possible D gene (6 bases). Germline V gives CDR1 SGHAT, CDR2 FQNNGV. This CDR3 comprises 14 residues. V was trimmed by 4 bases and J by 8 bases, leaving 15 bases between them. The CDR3 region is CASSSPQGLDIQYF. The CDR3 bases are TGTGCCAGCAGCTCACCGCAGGGGTTGGACATTCAGTACTTC.

This clonotype was seen a few times. V and J are TRBV6-1 and TRBJ1-5, with D maybe TRBD1 (5 bases). V gave up 6 bases and J gave up 0 bases, with 6 bases separating them. Looked up from germline, CDR1 is MNHNS and CDR2 is SASEGT. This CDR3 has 13 amino acids. This CDR3 is CASRDNSNQPQHF. In nucleotides, the CDR3 is TGTGCCAGCAGGGACAATAGCAATCAGCCCCAGCATTTT.

This clonotype was found a few times. The rearrangement links TRBV11-2 to TRBJ2-7; D uncertain. The CDR3 spans 12 residues. With 2 bases removed from V and 5 bases from J, the gap between germline ends came to 7 bases. Germline V gives CDR1 SGHAT, CDR2 FQNNGV. The CDR3 loop is CASSLWSHEQYF. The CDR3 nucleotides read TGTGCCAGCAGCTTATGGAGCCACGAGCAGTACTTC. Using reference TRBV11-2 and TRBJ2-7 for the parts outside the CDR3, the full variable domain is EAGVAQSPRYKIIEKRQSVAFWCNPISGHATLYWYQQILGQGPKLLIQFQNNGVVDDSQLPKDRFSAERLKGVDSTLKIQPAKLEDSAVYLCASSLWSHEQYFGPGTRLTVT.